Below are 12 T cell receptor beta chains sequenced from a single sample in a study of identical twins. MiXCR, run by TCRdb on the 5' RACE reads, gives a single entry per CDR3 protein. This table holds a few hundred thousand distinct CDR3 sequences, 8% to 11% found once. The specimen sequenced was memory T cells sorted from blood. Receptors were obtained from a man aged 45-65 years in good health.

In this sample, this clonotype turned up many times. The chain has TRBV5-1 and TRBJ1-2, with D perhaps matching TRBD1 (6 bases). Germline CDR1 reads SGHRS; CDR2 reads YFSETQ. This CDR3 is 14 amino acids long. Trimming stripped 4 bases from V and 2 bases from J, with 12 bases between. In DNA form, the CDR3 reads TGCGCCAGCAGCGAGACACAGGGAAACTATGGCTACACCTTC. As protein: CASSETQGNYGYTF. Full variable domain (remainder filled in from reference TRBV5-1 and TRBJ1-2): KAGVTQTPRYLIKTRGQQVTLSCSPISGHRSVSWYQQTPGQGLQFLFEYFSETQRNKGNFPGRFSGRQFSNSRSEMNVSTLELGDSALYLCASSETQGNYGYTFGSGTRLTVV.

This clonotype has a count of ten or more. This rearrangement joins TRBV12-3 or TRBV12-4 to TRBJ2-3; 8 positions agree with TRBD2. There are 13 residues in the CDR3. V lost 3 bases and J lost 7; bases outside the gene matches: 3. DNA for the CDR3: TGTGCCAGCAGTTTGGGCGGGAGGAATACGCAGTATTTT. Its protein product is CASSLGGRNTQYF.

At least ten counts were recorded for this clonotype. The gene calls are TRBV9 and TRBJ2-1; 13 bases agree with TRBD2. Germline V CDR1 and CDR2: SGDLS, YYNGEE. The CDR3 has 15 residues. V lost 3 bases, J lost 9 bases, and 6 bases stayed unmatched. In DNA form, the CDR3 reads TGTGCCAGCAGCGCCACTAGCGGGAGGGAAGGTGAGCAGTTCTTC. Protein product: CASSATSGREGEQFF.

In its sample, this clonotype was seen a few times. The chain uses TRBV7-9 and TRBJ2-5; the D gene is possibly TRBD1 (5 bases). Germline CDR1 reads SEHNR; CDR2 reads FQNEAQ (reference sequence). V was clipped by 1 base and J by 2 bases, with 11 bases between them. This CDR3 spans 15 amino acids. The CDR3 here is CASSLVAGQQETQYF. CDR3 bases: TGTGCCAGCAGCTTAGTGGCAGGGCAACAAGAGACCCAGTACTTC.

This clonotype was found a few times. The CDR3 loop reads CSASGAAYNEQFF. CDR3 nucleotides: TGCAGTGCTAGCGGGGCAGCCTACAATGAGCAGTTCTTC. The chain links TRBV20-1 to TRBJ2-1; D may match TRBD1 or TRBD2 (5 bases each). Germline V gives CDR1 DFQATT, CDR2 SNEGSKA (reference sequence). Trimming removed 3 bases at V and 2 bases at J, with 8 bases between. There are 13 residues in the CDR3.

Only a few counts were recorded for this clonotype. The rearrangement uses TRBV7-8 and TRBJ1-2, with 7 bases that match TRBD1. The CDR3 contains 13 residues. CDR1 and CDR2 from the germline V gene are SGHVS and FQNEAQ. J was trimmed by 4 bases and V by 5 bases; bases with no gene match: 4. The CDR3 protein is CASSGGTVYGYTF. CDR3 DNA sequence: TGTGCCAGCAGCGGAGGGACAGTCTATGGCTACACCTTC.

This clonotype was recorded many times. The rearrangement uses TRBV3-1 and TRBJ2-1, with 8 bases that match TRBD2. J was trimmed by 7 bases and V by 1 base; bases with no gene match: 9. This CDR3 region has 16 residues. CDR1 and CDR2 from the germline V gene are LGHDT and YNNKEL (reference sequence). The CDR3: CASSQVRGGRRNEQFF. CDR3 coding DNA: TGTGCCAGCAGCCAAGTTAGGGGCGGGAGGAGAAATGAGCAGTTCTTC.

This clonotype occurred many times. The V and J genes are TRBV7-2 and TRBJ2-3, with D maybe TRBD2 (5 bases). The CDR3 is 15 residues long. Trimming stripped 5 bases from V and 4 bases from J, with 16 bases between. From germline, CDR1 is SGHTA and CDR2 FQGNSA. The CDR3 here is CASSPTGNGADTQYF. The CDR3 DNA is TGTGCCAGCAGCCCCACGGGGAACGGCGCAGATACGCAGTATTTT.

This clonotype was seen ten or more times. The chain links TRBV7-2 to TRBJ1-6, with 7 bases that match TRBD1. This CDR3 region has 17 residues. With 3 bases clipped from V and 7 bases from J, the junction kept 12 bases outside the gene matches. CDR1 SGHTA and CDR2 FQGNSA come from the germline V gene. CDR3 amino acids: CASSFLVGTALNSPLHF. The DNA of the CDR3 is TGTGCCAGCAGCTTCTTAGTAGGGACAGCGCTAAATTCACCCCTCCACTTT.

This clonotype was found many times. The genes are TRBV10-3 and TRBJ1-2, with D unresolved. The CDR3 covers 14 residues. V dropped 4 bases and J dropped 2 bases, with 11 bases sitting between them. The germline V gene encodes CDR1 ENHRY and CDR2 SYGVKD. The CDR3 reads CAISADAANYGYTF. The CDR3 DNA reads as TGTGCCATCAGTGCGGACGCTGCAAACTATGGCTACACCTTC.

This clonotype was counted between two and nine times. The chain recombines TRBV5-1 with TRBJ2-3; D is uncertain. V was pared by 4 bases and J by 0 bases, with 6 bases between. Germline V gene lookup returns CDR1 SGHRS and CDR2 YFSETQ. CDR3 length: 13 residues. The CDR3, as DNA: TGCGCCAGCAGCGACGGTAGCACAGATACGCAGTATTTT. Its translation is CASSDGSTDTQYF. Full variable domain (remainder filled in from reference TRBV5-1 and TRBJ2-3): KAGVTQTPRYLIKTRGQQVTLSCSPISGHRSVSWYQQTPGQGLQFLFEYFSETQRNKGNFPGRFSGRQFSNSRSEMNVSTLELGDSALYLCASSDGSTDTQYFGPGTRLTVL.

Turning to this clonotype: A much larger clonotype is one base distant, so this may be a read error. The CDR3 sequence is CACSLYNGHQETQYF. CDR3 DNA: TGTGCCTGCAGCTTATATAACGGACACCAAGAGACCCAGTACTTC. V and J are TRBV7-9 and TRBJ2-5; D is undetermined. The CDR3 has 15 residues. Germline V lookup: CDR1 SEHNR, CDR2 FQNEAQ (reference sequence).